Listed below are T cell receptor beta chains from one sample, sequenced in a study of control samples from healthy donors and cancer patients. Profiling relied on immunoSEQ multiplex PCR, and the TCRdb table lists in-frame clones only, not all of them. The sample lists 75,000 to 90,000 clones, roughly 90% occurring once. Sequencing used blood. Receptor source: a man aged 50 or older in good health. Both conserved end residues are part of each CDR3. D genes are given only for firm matches. Only some rows state a clone size, as once, few, many or a class for expanded clones.

size,D,J,V,DNA,CDR3
once,-,TRBJ1-6,TRBV27,TGTGCCAGCAGTTTGTATCGGGGAAGCTCACCCCTCCACTTT,CASSLYRGSSPLHF
once,TRBD2,TRBJ2-1,TRBV9,TGTGCCAGCAGCGTAGCTGGAACTAGCGGGGACCCCTACAATGAGCAGTTCTTC,CASSVAGTSGDPYNEQFF
-,-,TRBJ1-1,TRBV13,TGTGCCAGCAGCCCCTCGACAGCGGACACTGAAGCTTTCTTT,CASSPSTADTEAFF
-,TRBD2,TRBJ2-4,TRBV4-1,TGCGCCAGCAGCCAAGACCTTGGGCTAGCGGGGGGGCCAGGAAACATTCAGTACTTC,CASSQDLGLAGGPGNIQYF
once,-,TRBJ1-5,TRBV6-2/TRBV6-3,TGTGCCAGCAGTTACTCGAGTAGCAATCAGCCCCAGCATTTT,CASSYSSSNQPQHF
-,-,TRBJ1-1,TRBV25-1,TGTGCCAGCAGGGCGGACTTTAGTGAAGCTTTCTTT,CASRADFSEAFF
-,-,TRBJ1-5,TRBV27,TGTGCCAGCAGTTTATTGGGGTCTAATAGCAATCAGCCCCAGCATTTT,CASSLLGSNSNQPQHF
-,-,TRBJ1-2,TRBV5-4,TGTGCCAGCGGATTAGGGGGTTTGAGGTCCAACTATGGCTACACCTTC,CASGLGGLRSNYGYTF
-,-,TRBJ1-2,TRBV3-1/TRBV3-2,TGTGCCAGCAGCTACCGGGGCCTAGAGCGTGGCTACACCTTC,CASSYRGLERGYTF
-,TRBD2,TRBJ2-3,TRBV12-5,TGTGCTACCCGAAGGTTCCTAGCGGGGGGGCCGTGGACAGATACGCAGTATTTT,CATRRFLAGGPWTDTQYF
-,-,TRBJ2-5,TRBV7-9,TGTGCCAGCAGCTTCAGGGGAGGGGAGACCCAGTACTTC,CASSFRGGETQYF
-,-,TRBJ1-1,TRBV19,TGTGCCAGTAGTATCGGGGCGACTCGAGGGGGCACTGAAGCTTTCTTT,CASSIGATRGGTEAFF
-,-,TRBJ2-2,TRBV2,TGTGCCAGCACGTCCGGACAAGCGAACACCGGGGAGCTGTTTTTT,CASTSGQANTGELFF
-,TRBD1,TRBJ1-5,TRBV28,TGTGCCAGCAGCCGTCAACAGGGGGCGGGTACACAGCCCCAGCATTTT,CASSRQQGAGTQPQHF
-,-,TRBJ1-6,TRBV15,TGTGCCACCAGCAGAGATATGTCACCCCTCCACTTT,CATSRDMSPLHF
-,-,TRBJ1-1,TRBV11-3,TGTGCCAGCAGCCTTCGAGGGACGAACACTGAAGCTTTCTTT,CASSLRGTNTEAFF
-,-,TRBJ2-7,TRBV30,TGTGCCTGGAGTGTTTCCCCGGGGGCGAAAGAGCAGTACTTC,CAWSVSPGAKEQYF
-,TRBD1,TRBJ1-1,TRBV9,TGTGCCAGCAGCGTAGGAAGGGGGACAGGGGGCTTCACTGAAGCTTTCTTT,CASSVGRGTGGFTEAFF
-,TRBD1,TRBJ1-2,TRBV25-1,TGTGCCAGCTGGGTTGGGACAGGGTATGACTATGGCTACACCTTC,CASWVGTGYDYGYTF
-,-,TRBJ2-3,TRBV3-1/TRBV3-2,TGTGCCAGCAGCCGACGGTGGACGGGTGGCACAGATACGCAGTATTTT,CASSRRWTGGTDTQYF
-,-,TRBJ1-5,TRBV27,TGTGCCAGCAGTTTGAAAGGGGTTAGCAATCAGCCCCAGCATTTT,CASSLKGVSNQPQHF
-,TRBD1,TRBJ1-3,TRBV5-5,TGTGCCAGCATCCCCTGGACAGGCGCGCGAAACACCATATATTTT,CASIPWTGARNTIYF
once,-,TRBJ1-5,TRBV5-6,TGTGCCAGCAGCTTGGGAAGACGAGGGGCTGATCAGCCCCAGCATTTT,CASSLGRRGADQPQHF
-,-,TRBJ1-2,TRBV19,TGTGCCAGTAGTATAGTGGGGAGGGGCCGTACAATCTATGGCTACACCTTC,CASSIVGRGRTIYGYTF
-,TRBD1,TRBJ2-5,TRBV5-5,TGTGCCAGCAGCTTGCGGCCAGGGGGCGCGGAGACCCAGTACTTC,CASSLRPGGAETQYF
once,-,TRBJ2-5,TRBV5-1,TGCGCCAGCAGCTTGGAGGGCTCCCCGCAGACCCAGTACTTC,CASSLEGSPQTQYF
-,TRBD1,TRBJ1-5,TRBV19,TGTGCCAGTAGTGTGGACAGGGGAAGCAATCAGCCCCAGCATTTT,CASSVDRGSNQPQHF
-,-,TRBJ2-7,TRBV19,TGTGCCAGTAGTATATCAAGGGCCGGGCAGTACTTC,CASSISRAGQYF
-,-,TRBJ1-3,TRBV9,TGTGCCAGCGGCCCGGGGGAGGGGACATACTCTGGAAACACCATATATTTT,CASGPGEGTYSGNTIYF
-,-,TRBJ1-1,TRBV19,TGTGCCAGTAGTATGGAAAGGATGAACACTGAAGCTTTCTTT,CASSMERMNTEAFF
-,-,TRBJ2-3,TRBV5-4,TGTGCCAGCAGCTTGGCGGGCCTAACGAAAGATACGCAGTATTTT,CASSLAGLTKDTQYF
-,TRBD2,TRBJ2-1,TRBV27,TGTGCCAGCAGTCCTCCACTAGCGAGCTCCTACAATGAGCAGTTCTTC,CASSPPLASSYNEQFF
-,-,TRBJ1-1,TRBV6-1,TGTGCCAGCAGTGACAGGGGACAGAACACTGAAGCTTTCTTT,CASSDRGQNTEAFF
-,-,TRBJ1-5,TRBV23-1,TGCGCCAGCAGTCAATATCCCAGCAATCAGCCCCAGCATTTT,CASSQYPSNQPQHF
-,-,TRBJ2-3,TRBV11-3,TGTGCCAGCAGCCCTACCTCAGCAGATACGCAGTATTTT,CASSPTSADTQYF
few,-,TRBJ1-5,TRBV20-1,TGCAGTGCTAGTAAGGAGAGCTCCTTCAATCAGCCCCAGCATTTT,CSASKESSFNQPQHF
-,-,TRBJ2-7,TRBV6-2/TRBV6-3,TGTGCCAGCAGTTACGGTTTCCACGAGCAGTACTTC,CASSYGFHEQYF
-,-,TRBJ1-2,TRBV19,TGTGCCAGTAGTATCCGCGGGGTTGGCTACACCTTC,CASSIRGVGYTF
-,-,TRBJ2-2,TRBV5-4,TGTGCCAGCAGCCTAAAGCCAGCTAGGAACACCGGGGAGCTGTTTTTT,CASSLKPARNTGELFF
-,-,TRBJ2-5,TRBV7-6,TGTGCCAGCAGCCCCCAGGGGGGGGGCGGAGAGACCCAGTACTTC,CASSPQGGGGETQYF
-,-,TRBJ1-1,TRBV6-5,TGTGCCAGCACCAGTGGGGGGGGAGGGTACACTGAAGCTTTCTTT,CASTSGGGGYTEAFF
-,TRBD2,TRBJ2-1,TRBV20-1,TGCAGTGCTAGTGGAGCGGGGGTTATGTACAATGAGCAGTTCTTC,CSASGAGVMYNEQFF
-,-,TRBJ1-5,TRBV18,TGTGCCAGCTCACCATACAGGGTATCCAATCAGCCCCAGCATTTT,CASSPYRVSNQPQHF
-,-,TRBJ1-2,TRBV30,TGTGCCTGGAGTGTACGACCCCTCGGTGGCTACACCTTC,CAWSVRPLGGYTF
-,TRBD1,TRBJ2-1,TRBV5-1,TGCGCCAGCCGGCCCGCCGACAGGGCCTACAATGAGCAGTTCTTC,CASRPADRAYNEQFF
-,TRBD2,TRBJ2-3,TRBV7-7,TGTGCCAGCAGCTGGGGATCAGCGGGGGAGGGAGATACGCAGTATTTT,CASSWGSAGEGDTQYF
-,-,TRBJ1-5,TRBV19,TGTGCCAGCCTGAATCAGGGAGGGAGCAATCAGCCCCAGCATTTT,CASLNQGGSNQPQHF
-,TRBD1,TRBJ1-3,TRBV5-1,TGCGCCAGCAGCTCACAGGGGATCGCTGGAAACACCATATATTTT,CASSSQGIAGNTIYF
-,-,TRBJ2-1,TRBV24-1,TGTGCCACCACTGCCGGCTACAATGAGCAGTTCTTC,CATTAGYNEQFF
-,-,TRBJ1-5,TRBV6-5,TGTGCCAGCAGAGGTACAGGGCTTAGCAATCAGCCCCAGCATTTT,CASRGTGLSNQPQHF
-,-,TRBJ2-5,TRBV18,TGTGCCAGCTCACCAGGGATCCAAGAGACCCAGTACTTC,CASSPGIQETQYF
-,-,TRBJ2-7,TRBV30,TGTGCCTGGAGGCAAAACTACGAGCAGTACTTC,CAWRQNYEQYF
few,TRBD1,TRBJ1-1,TRBV2,TGTGCCAGCAGTGAATGGGGGACAGGGGCAGGCACTGAAGCTTTCTTT,CASSEWGTGAGTEAFF
-,-,TRBJ2-3,TRBV24-1,TGTGCCACCAGTGATTTGCAATTTGGGGGCACAGATACGCAGTATTTT,CATSDLQFGGTDTQYF
-,TRBD1,TRBJ2-2,TRBV18,TGTGCCAGCTCACCACCATCACAGGGGGTCCACGAGGAGCTGTTTTTT,CASSPPSQGVHEELFF
once,TRBD1,TRBJ1-1,TRBV4-2,TGTGCCAGCAGCCAGGAGGGACAGAAAATGAACACTGAAGCTTTCTTT,CASSQEGQKMNTEAFF
-,-,TRBJ1-1,TRBV30,TGTGCCCGAGACGACAGGAACATCGGTGGGGCTTTCTTT,CARDDRNIGGAFF